The 28 T cell receptor beta chains below come from one sample, sequenced in a study of blood T cell repertoires in COVID-19 (dated by TCRdb to about 2020). The method behind the library was the immunoSEQ multiplex PCR assay. As stored in TCRdb, this immuneACCESS dataset retains in-frame rearrangements with V and J assigned. A fraction of the clones does not appear; measured against another copy, unresolved V genes explain less than half of the discrepancy, and the remainder lacks a known reason. The sample table contains tens of thousands of clones; only one count was recorded for around 86% of them. The ten largest account for 15% to 20% of the sample. Material for sequencing was peripheral blood. All receptors derive from a man in his forties or fifties in a cohort sampled during active COVID-19.

CDR3 sequence reads: CASSRGLAAAKDTQYF. Written as DNA, the CDR3 is TGCGCCAGCAGCAGGGGACTAGCGGCAGCAAAAGATACGCAGTATTTT. J is TRBJ2-3 and V is TRBV5-1, with 11 bases identical to TRBD2. CDR1 is SGHRS, CDR2 YFSETQ, per germline. The CDR3 extends over 16 amino acids. With 4 bases clipped from V and 5 bases from J, the junction kept 9 bases outside the gene matches.

V gene TRBV19 combines with J gene TRBJ1-5, with 10 positions matching TRBD1. J lost 1 base, V lost 6 bases, and 3 bases had no gene match. The germline V gene encodes CDR1 LNHDA and CDR2 SQIVND (reference sequence). The CDR3 is made up of 15 amino acids. The CDR3, as DNA: TGTGCCAGTAGGCCGACAGGGGGCAGCAATCAGCCCCAGCATTTT. It codes for CASRPTGGSNQPQHF.

The CDR3 nucleotides read TGTGCCAGCAGCTTGGTTGAGGGGGTCATCTATGGCTACACCTTC. Protein sequence: CASSLVEGVIYGYTF. The chain has TRBV5-8 and TRBJ1-2; D possibly corresponds to TRBD1 (6 bases). Per the germline V gene, CDR1 is SGHTS and CDR2 is YDEGEE. This CDR3 is built from 15 residues. V dropped 0 bases and J dropped 4 bases, with 13 bases sitting between them. The complete variable domain, with remaining parts taken from reference TRBV5-8 and TRBJ1-2, reads EAGVTQSPTHLIKTRGQQATLRCSPISGHTSVYWYQQALGLGLQFLLWYDEGEERNRGNFPPRFSGRQFPNYSSELNVNALELEDSALYLCASSLVEGVIYGYTFGSGTRLTVV.

V gene TRBV4-1 combines with J gene TRBJ2-1, with 10 bases matching TRBD2. Germline CDR1 reads MGHRA; CDR2 reads YSYEKL. There are 18 residues in the CDR3. Trimming at V came to 3 bases and at J to 0 bases, leaving 8 bases not matched to a gene. This CDR3 is CASSQLLAGLLSYNEQFF. Written as DNA, the CDR3 is TGCGCCAGCAGCCAGCTACTAGCGGGACTTCTCTCCTACAATGAGCAGTTCTTC.

The chain employs TRBV2 and TRBJ2-3; TRBD1 is a possible D gene (6 bases). The germline gives CDR1 SNHLY, CDR2 FYNNEI. This CDR3 has 16 residues. V lost 4 bases and J lost 8, with 22 bases in between. For the CDR3, the DNA is TGTGCCAGCAGTGGCAGGGAAGGGGGACCGTTGGGTACGCAGTATTTT. Protein sequence: CASSGREGGPLGTQYF.

This clone was found a few times. The chain links TRBV13 to TRBJ1-4; unclear D gene. The CDR3 consists of 13 residues. Germline values: CDR1 PRHDT, CDR2 FYEKMQ (reference sequence). The ends were cut back, 5 bases at V and 4 bases at J, with 8 bases in the middle. The CDR3 bases are TGTGCCAGCAGCCGGGGAGTTAATGAAAAACTGTTTTTT. Translation: CASSRGVNEKLFF. Supplemented by reference TRBV13 and TRBJ1-4, the full variable domain reads AAGVIQSPRHLIKEKRETATLKCYPIPRHDTVYWYQQGPGQDPQFLISFYEKMQSDKGSIPDRFSAQQFSDYHSELNMSSLELGDSALYFCASSRGVNEKLFFGSGTQLSVL.

The chain has TRBV6-2 or TRBV6-3 and TRBJ2-6; D might be TRBD2 (6 bases). This CDR3 comprises 17 residues. Trimming took off 2 bases at V and 0 bases at J, with 11 bases between the two ends. CDR1 and CDR2 (germline): MNHEY, SVGEGT. The CDR3 loop is CASSYPGRSSGANVLTF. CDR3 in DNA: TGTGCCAGCAGTTACCCAGGGAGGAGCTCTGGGGCCAACGTCCTGACTTTC.

This clone was picked up one time. V and J are TRBV7-3 and TRBJ1-2; perhaps TRBD1 as D (5 bases). V was pared by 11 bases and J by 2 bases, with 18 bases between. The CDR3 covers 14 residues. From germline, CDR1 is SGHTA and CDR2 FQGTGA. CDR3 region: CAPHRGDLNYGYTF. CDR3 nucleotides: TGTGCCCCTCACCGGGGGGACTTAAACTATGGCTACACCTTC.

The chain recombines TRBV12-5 with TRBJ2-5, with 8 nucleotides matching TRBD1. The J segment lost 0 bases and the V segment lost 5 bases, leaving 8 bases of the junction unmatched. Per germline, CDR1 LGHNT and CDR2 FRNRAP. This CDR3 comprises 16 residues. CDR3 sequence: CASGSRTGIDQETQYF. The CDR3, as DNA: TGTGCTAGTGGTAGCCGGACAGGGATCGACCAAGAGACCCAGTACTTC.

This clone was seen a handful of times. V usage is TRBV3-1 (or the pseudogene TRBV3-2) and J usage is TRBJ2-5; 11 nucleotides match TRBD2. This CDR3 comprises 15 residues. V lost 6 bases to trimming and J lost 3 bases; unmatched junction nucleotides: 6. Germline V gene sequence: CDR1 LGHDT, CDR2 YNNKEL (reference sequence). The CDR3: CASSSTGLAEETQYF. As DNA, the CDR3 is TGTGCCAGCAGTTCCACGGGACTAGCGGAAGAGACCCAGTACTTC.

This clone was found once. J is TRBJ2-1 and V is TRBV30; D might be TRBD1 (7 bases). Deletions cut 5 bases from V and 0 bases from J, with 14 bases between. The CDR3 is 15 amino acids. The germline CDR1 and CDR2 sequences are GTSNPN and SVGIG (reference sequence). The CDR3 spells CAWGGGPSSYNEQFF. In DNA, the CDR3 is TGTGCCTGGGGAGGGGGCCCCAGCTCCTACAATGAGCAGTTCTTC. Variable domain in full (rest from reference TRBV30 and TRBJ2-1): SQTIHQWPATLVQPVGSPLSLECTVEGTSNPNLYWYRQAAGRGLQLLFYSVGIGQISSEVPQNLSASRPQDRQFILSSKKLLLSDSGFYLCAWGGGPSSYNEQFFGPGTRLTVL.

DNA for the CDR3: TGTGCCAGCACTTCGGCGGCCACCGGGGAGCTGTTTTTT. Translating it yields CASTSAATGELFF. This chain joins TRBV5-4 and TRBJ2-2; D not resolved. The CDR3 sequence is 13 residues long. With 6 bases removed from V and 4 bases from J, the gap between germline ends came to 10 bases. Germline values: CDR1 SGHNT, CDR2 YYREEE (reference sequence).

The rearrangement joins TRBV9 to TRBJ1-1; a weak D match, TRBD1 (6 bases). The CDR3 runs 14 residues. The germline CDR1 and CDR2 sequences are SGDLS and YYNGEE. V was shortened by 4 bases and J by 7 bases, with 17 bases between the two germline ends. CDR3 in amino acids: CASSLRGGGHEAFF. CDR3 sequence (DNA): TGTGCCAGCAGCCTCAGGGGCGGCGGTCATGAAGCTTTCTTT.

The chain joins TRBV4-3 to TRBJ2-3, with 8 bases lining up with TRBD2. Germline V gives CDR1 LGHNA, CDR2 YSLEER. V shed 8 bases, J shed 2 bases, and the junction held 6 bases outside the gene matches. The CDR3 has 14 amino acids. The CDR3 loop is CASGVAGLTDTQYF. As DNA, the CDR3 is TGCGCCAGCGGGGTAGCGGGGCTCACAGATACGCAGTATTTT.

The chain has TRBV27 and TRBJ1-2; maybe TRBD1 (6 bases). With 4 bases removed from V and 10 bases from J, the gap between germline ends came to 16 bases. Germline assignment: CDR1 MNHEY and CDR2 SMNVEV (reference sequence). The CDR3 is 13 amino acids. CDR3: CASSSGARLPYTF. The CDR3 DNA is TGTGCCAGCAGTTCAGGGGCCCGCCTACCCTACACCTTC.

CDR3 nucleotides: TGTGCCAGCAGCCTAGAACAGGGTCCCTACGAGCAGTACGTC. Translating gives CASSLEQGPYEQYV. The chain is built from TRBV7-9 and TRBJ2-7, with D possibly matching TRBD1 (6 bases). Germline V gene sequence: CDR1 SEHNR, CDR2 FQNEAQ (reference sequence). The CDR3 runs to 14 residues. V lost 5 bases and J 2 bases, leaving 13 bases between the germline ends.

This chain joins TRBV24-1 and TRBJ2-7; a possible D gene is TRBD2 (6 bases). V lost 9 bases to trimming and J lost 5 bases, with 13 bases between them. Germline-derived CDR1 and CDR2 are KGHDR and SFDVKD. This CDR3 comprises 12 residues. CDR3 region: CATFPGVDEQYV. Here the CDR3 DNA reads TGTGCCACCTTCCCGGGAGTCGACGAGCAGTACGTC.

This chain joins TRBV4-1 and TRBJ2-5; 8 bases are shared with TRBD1. Trimming took 4 bases from V and 5 from J; bases not matched to a gene: 6. The CDR3 is 14 amino acids. Germline CDR1 is MGHRA and CDR2 is YSYEKL. CDR3 in DNA: TGCGCCAGCAGCCCCGACAGGGGTCAGGAGACCCAGTACTTC. It encodes CASSPDRGQETQYF.

V is TRBV2 and J is TRBJ1-2; 7 bases map to TRBD1. Germline V gives CDR1 SNHLY, CDR2 FYNNEI. The CDR3 has 14 amino acids. The trim removed 4 bases at V and 5 bases at J, leaving 7 bases unmatched. The CDR3 nucleotides are TGTGCCAGCAGTGTTGGCAGGGGGAAGTATGGCTACACCTTC. Amino acids: CASSVGRGKYGYTF.

The J gene is TRBJ1-2, the V gene TRBV2; D unclear. Germline V gene data show CDR1 as SNHLY and CDR2 as FYNNEI. V lost 2 bases, J lost 4 bases, and 8 bases lay in between. The CDR3 spans 13 residues. CDR3 sequence: CASSESIVYGYTF. As DNA, the CDR3 is TGTGCCAGCAGTGAATCCATTGTCTATGGCTACACCTTC.

The chain uses TRBV10-3 and TRBJ2-1, with D possibly TRBD1 on 5 matching bases. The CDR3 length is 16 residues. Trimming removed 3 bases from V and 0 bases from J, with 12 bases in between. CDR1 is ENHRY and CDR2 is SYGVKD in the germline V gene. Here the CDR3 reads CAISDLDRSSYNEQFF. In DNA form, the CDR3 reads TGTGCCATCAGTGACCTCGACAGAAGCTCCTACAATGAGCAGTTCTTC.

The chain is built from TRBV4-3 and TRBJ2-7; no firm D call. CDR1 and CDR2 from the germline V gene are LGHNA and YSLEER. The CDR3 is 19 amino acids. The V gene lost 1 base and the J gene lost 0 bases, with 22 bases spanning the gap. CDR3 sequence (DNA): TGCGCCAGCAGCCAAGTTTGGGCCCAGGCCAACCTGGGCTCCTACGAGCAGTACTTC. Translation: CASSQVWAQANLGSYEQYF.

The J gene is TRBJ1-3, the V gene TRBV6-5; 8 bases line up with TRBD1. The V gene's germline CDR1 is MNHEY and CDR2 SVGAGI. J lost 0 bases, V lost 2 bases, and 3 bases had no gene match. CDR3 length equals 16 residues. CDR3 bases: TGTGCCAGCAGTTACGGGACAGGTTCCTCTGGAAACACCATATATTTT. It codes for CASSYGTGSSGNTIYF.

With respect to this clone: At the DNA level, this CDR3 is encoded by other sequences in the same sample as well. This chain uses TRBV6-5 with TRBJ1-1; 7 nucleotides line up with TRBD1. With V trimmed by 2 bases and J by 5 bases, 2 bases remained unmatched. Germline assignment: CDR1 MNHEY and CDR2 SVGAGI. The CDR3 length is 13 residues. The CDR3 loop reads CASSYPGGTEAFF. In DNA, the CDR3 is TGTGCCAGCAGTTACCCAGGGGGGACTGAAGCTTTCTTT.

The chain has TRBV10-1 and TRBJ2-1; unclear D gene. There are 14 residues in the CDR3. The V gene lost 5 bases and the J gene lost 4 bases, with 12 bases spanning the gap. The germline gives CDR1 WNHNN, CDR2 SYGVQD (reference sequence). CDR3 protein: CASSPRVGYNEQFF. CDR3 sequence (DNA): TGCGCCAGCAGTCCCCGGGTCGGATACAATGAGCAGTTCTTC.

This clone has only one observation. V usage is TRBV5-1 and J usage is TRBJ2-1, with 12 positions matching TRBD2. Germline V gives CDR1 SGHRS, CDR2 YFSETQ. This CDR3 is 16 amino acids long. V shed 0 bases, J shed 3 bases, and the junction held 1 base outside the gene matches. Here the CDR3 DNA reads TGCGCCAGCAGCTTGGCTAGCGGGGGGGGCTACAATGAGCAGTTCTTC. Protein: CASSLASGGGYNEQFF.

The V and J genes are TRBV4-1 and TRBJ2-5; 12 nucleotides align to TRBD2. The V and J ends lost 0 bases and 4 bases, in that order; junction bases with no gene match: 3. CDR1 MGHRA and CDR2 YSYEKL come from the germline V gene. This CDR3 has 16 amino acids. CDR3 DNA: TGCGCCAGCAGCCAAGAGGGACTAGCGGGTTCAGAGACCCAGTACTTC. Protein: CASSQEGLAGSETQYF.

This sequence joins TRBV7-6 and TRBJ2-2, with D maybe TRBD1 (6 bases). Trimming left V 8 bases short and J 6 bases short, with 10 bases between. Germline CDR1 reads SGHVS; CDR2 reads FNYEAQ. CDR3 size: 12 residues. The CDR3 loop is CASGWGPGELFF. CDR3 sequence (DNA): TGTGCCAGCGGGTGGGGGCCCGGGGAGCTGTTTTTT.